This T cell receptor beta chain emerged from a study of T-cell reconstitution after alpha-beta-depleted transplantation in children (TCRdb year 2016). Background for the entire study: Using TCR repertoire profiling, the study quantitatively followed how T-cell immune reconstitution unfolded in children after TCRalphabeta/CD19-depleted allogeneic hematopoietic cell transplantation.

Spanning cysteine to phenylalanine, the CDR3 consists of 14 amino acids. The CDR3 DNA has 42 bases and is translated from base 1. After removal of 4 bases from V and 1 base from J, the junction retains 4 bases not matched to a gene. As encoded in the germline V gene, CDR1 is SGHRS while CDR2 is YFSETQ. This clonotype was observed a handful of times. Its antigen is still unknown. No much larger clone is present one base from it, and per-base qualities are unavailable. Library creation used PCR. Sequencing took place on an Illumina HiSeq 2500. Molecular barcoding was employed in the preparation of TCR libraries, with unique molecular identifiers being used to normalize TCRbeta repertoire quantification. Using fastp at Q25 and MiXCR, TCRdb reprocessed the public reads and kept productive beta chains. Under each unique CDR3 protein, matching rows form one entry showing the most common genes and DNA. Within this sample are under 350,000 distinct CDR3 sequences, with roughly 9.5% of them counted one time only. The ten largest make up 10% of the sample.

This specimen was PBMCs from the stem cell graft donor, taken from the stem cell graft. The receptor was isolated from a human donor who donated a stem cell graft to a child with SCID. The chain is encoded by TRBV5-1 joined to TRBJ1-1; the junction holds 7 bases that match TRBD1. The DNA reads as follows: TGCGCCAGCAGCGAGGGACAGAAGAACACTGAAGCTTTCTTT. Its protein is CASSEGQKNTEAFF.